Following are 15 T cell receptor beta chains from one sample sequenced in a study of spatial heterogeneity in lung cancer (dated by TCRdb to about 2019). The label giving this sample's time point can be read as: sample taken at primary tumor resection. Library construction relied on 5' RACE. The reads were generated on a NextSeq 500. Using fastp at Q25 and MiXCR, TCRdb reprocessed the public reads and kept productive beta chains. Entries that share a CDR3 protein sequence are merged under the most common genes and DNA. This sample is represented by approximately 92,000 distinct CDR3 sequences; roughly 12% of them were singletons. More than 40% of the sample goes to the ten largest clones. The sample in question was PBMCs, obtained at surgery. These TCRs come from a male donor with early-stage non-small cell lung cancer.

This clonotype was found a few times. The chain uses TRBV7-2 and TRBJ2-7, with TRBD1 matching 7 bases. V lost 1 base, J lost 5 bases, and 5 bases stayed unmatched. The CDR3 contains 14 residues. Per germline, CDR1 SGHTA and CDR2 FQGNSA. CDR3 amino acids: CASSLVGTAHEQYF. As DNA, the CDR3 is TGTGCCAGCAGCTTAGTAGGGACAGCACACGAGCAGTACTTC.

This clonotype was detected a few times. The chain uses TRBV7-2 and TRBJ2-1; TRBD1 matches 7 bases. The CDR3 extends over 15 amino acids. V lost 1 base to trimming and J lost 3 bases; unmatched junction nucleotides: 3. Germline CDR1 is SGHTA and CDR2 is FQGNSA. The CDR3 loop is CASSLGQGYYNEQFF. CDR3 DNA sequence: TGTGCCAGCAGCTTAGGACAGGGTTACTACAATGAGCAGTTCTTC.

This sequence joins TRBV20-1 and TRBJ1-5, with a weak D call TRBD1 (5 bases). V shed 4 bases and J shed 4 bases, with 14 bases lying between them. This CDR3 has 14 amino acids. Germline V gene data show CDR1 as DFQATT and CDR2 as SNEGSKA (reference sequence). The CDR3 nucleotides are TGCAGTGCTACGGACATCCGTTCAAATCAGCCCCAGCATTTT. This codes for CSATDIRSNQPQHF.

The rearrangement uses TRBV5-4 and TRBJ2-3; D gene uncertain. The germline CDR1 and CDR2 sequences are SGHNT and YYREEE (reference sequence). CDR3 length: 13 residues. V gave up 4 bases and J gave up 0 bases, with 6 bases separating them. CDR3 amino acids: CASSAASTDTQYF. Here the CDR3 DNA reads TGTGCCAGCAGCGCAGCTAGCACAGATACGCAGTATTTT.

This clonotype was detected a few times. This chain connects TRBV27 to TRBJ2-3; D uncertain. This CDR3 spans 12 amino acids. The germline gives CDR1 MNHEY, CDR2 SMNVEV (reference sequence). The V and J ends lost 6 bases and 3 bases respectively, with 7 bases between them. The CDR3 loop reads CASRADTDTQYF. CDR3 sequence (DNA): TGTGCCAGCAGGGCCGATACAGATACGCAGTATTTT.

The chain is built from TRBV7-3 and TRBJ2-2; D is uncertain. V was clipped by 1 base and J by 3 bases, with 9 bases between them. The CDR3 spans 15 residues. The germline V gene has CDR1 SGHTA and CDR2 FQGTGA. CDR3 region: CASSLKGSHTGELFF. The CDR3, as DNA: TGTGCCAGCAGCTTAAAGGGTTCCCACACCGGGGAGCTGTTTTTT.

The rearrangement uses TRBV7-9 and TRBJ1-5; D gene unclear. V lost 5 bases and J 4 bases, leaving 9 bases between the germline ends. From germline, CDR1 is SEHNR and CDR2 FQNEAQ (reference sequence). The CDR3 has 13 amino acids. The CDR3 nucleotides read TGTGCCAGCAGCAGACGGGAGAATCAGCCCCAGCATTTT. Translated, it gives CASSRRENQPQHF. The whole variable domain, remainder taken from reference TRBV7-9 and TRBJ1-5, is DTGVSQNPRHKITKRGQNVTFRCDPISEHNRLYWYRQTLGQGPEFLTYFQNEAQLEKSRLLSDRFSAERPKGSFSTLEIQRTEQGDSAMYLCASSRRENQPQHFGDGTRLSIL.

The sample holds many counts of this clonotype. DNA for the CDR3: TGCGCCAGCAGCCAAGGAAGCCCTTCAGAGGAGACCCAGTACTTC. It encodes CASSQGSPSEETQYF. J is TRBJ2-5 and V is TRBV4-1; D is unresolved. Trimming removed 1 base at V and 5 bases at J, with 14 bases between. This CDR3 contains 15 residues. Germline CDR1 MGHRA, CDR2 YSYEKL.

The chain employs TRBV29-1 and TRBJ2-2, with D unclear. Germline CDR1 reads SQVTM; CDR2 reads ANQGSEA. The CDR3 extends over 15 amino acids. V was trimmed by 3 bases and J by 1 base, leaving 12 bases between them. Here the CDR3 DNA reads TGCAGCGTTGAGGTGGGAAGGAGGAACACCGGGGAGCTGTTTTTT. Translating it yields CSVEVGRRNTGELFF.

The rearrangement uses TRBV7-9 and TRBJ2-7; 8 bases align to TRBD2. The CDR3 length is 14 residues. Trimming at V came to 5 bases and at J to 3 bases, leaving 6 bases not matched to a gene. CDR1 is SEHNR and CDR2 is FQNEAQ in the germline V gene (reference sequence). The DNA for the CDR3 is TGTGCCAGCAGCACCGGGACTAGTGGCTACGAGCAGTACTTC. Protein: CASSTGTSGYEQYF.

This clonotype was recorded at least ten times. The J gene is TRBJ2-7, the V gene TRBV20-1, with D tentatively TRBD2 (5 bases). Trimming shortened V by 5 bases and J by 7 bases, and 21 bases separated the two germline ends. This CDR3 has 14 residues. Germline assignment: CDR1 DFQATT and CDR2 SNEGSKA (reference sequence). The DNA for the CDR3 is TGCAGTGCTGACGGGGATATATGGCCTAGGGAGCAGTACTTC. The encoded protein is CSADGDIWPREQYF.

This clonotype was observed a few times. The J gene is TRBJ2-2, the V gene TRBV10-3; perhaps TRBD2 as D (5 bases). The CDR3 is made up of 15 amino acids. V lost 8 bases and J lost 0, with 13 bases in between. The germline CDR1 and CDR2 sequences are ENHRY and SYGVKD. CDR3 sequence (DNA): TGTGCCATCGGAATTCGGGGTCCGAACACCGGGGAGCTGTTTTTT. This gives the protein CAIGIRGPNTGELFF.

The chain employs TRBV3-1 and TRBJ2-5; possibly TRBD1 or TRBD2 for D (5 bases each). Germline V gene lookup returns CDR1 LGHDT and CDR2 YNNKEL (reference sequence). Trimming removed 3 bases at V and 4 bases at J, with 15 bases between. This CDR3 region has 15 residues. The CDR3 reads CASSHPGRASETQYF. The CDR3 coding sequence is TGTGCCAGCAGCCACCCGGGACGGGCCTCAGAGACCCAGTACTTC.

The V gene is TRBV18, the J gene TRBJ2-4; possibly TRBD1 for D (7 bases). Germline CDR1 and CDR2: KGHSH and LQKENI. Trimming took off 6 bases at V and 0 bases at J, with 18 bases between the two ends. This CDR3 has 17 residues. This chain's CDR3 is CASSPDRDWVAKNIQYF. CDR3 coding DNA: TGTGCCAGCTCCCCTGACAGGGACTGGGTAGCCAAAAACATTCAGTACTTC.

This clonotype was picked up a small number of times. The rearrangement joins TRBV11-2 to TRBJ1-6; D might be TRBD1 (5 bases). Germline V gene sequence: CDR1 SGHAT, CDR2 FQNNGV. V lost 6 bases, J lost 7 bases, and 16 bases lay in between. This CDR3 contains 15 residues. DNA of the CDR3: TGTGCCAGCAGGGGGATCAGGGCGTACAATTCACCCCTCCACTTT. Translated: CASRGIRAYNSPLHF.